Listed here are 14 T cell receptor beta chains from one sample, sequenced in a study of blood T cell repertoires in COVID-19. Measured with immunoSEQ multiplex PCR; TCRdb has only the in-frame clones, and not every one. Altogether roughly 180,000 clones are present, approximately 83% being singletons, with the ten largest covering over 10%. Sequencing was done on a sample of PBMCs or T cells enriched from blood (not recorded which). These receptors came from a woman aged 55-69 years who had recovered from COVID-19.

The CDR3 reads CASSPRGSGSYEQYF. CDR3 coding DNA: TGCGCCAGCAGCCCTCGGGGTAGCGGGTCCTACGAGCAGTACTTC. The J gene is TRBJ2-7, the V gene TRBV4-1; 7 bases line up with TRBD2. This CDR3 has 15 amino acids. Looked up from germline, CDR1 is MGHRA and CDR2 is YSYEKL. V was pared by 4 bases and J by 1 base, with 7 bases of the junction left unmatched.

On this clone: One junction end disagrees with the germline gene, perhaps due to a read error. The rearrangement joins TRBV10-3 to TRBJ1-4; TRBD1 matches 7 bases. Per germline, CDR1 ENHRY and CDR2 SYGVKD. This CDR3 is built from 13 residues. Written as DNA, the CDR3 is TGTGCCGTCAGCGACAGGGAAGACGAAAAACTGTTTTTT. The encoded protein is CAVSDREDEKLFF.

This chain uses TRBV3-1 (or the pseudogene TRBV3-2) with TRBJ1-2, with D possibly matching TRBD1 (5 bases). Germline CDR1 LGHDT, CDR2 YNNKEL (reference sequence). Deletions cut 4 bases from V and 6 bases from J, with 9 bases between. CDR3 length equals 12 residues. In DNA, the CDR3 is TGTGCCAGCAGCCTCCAGGGTAATGGCTACACCTTC. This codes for CASSLQGNGYTF.

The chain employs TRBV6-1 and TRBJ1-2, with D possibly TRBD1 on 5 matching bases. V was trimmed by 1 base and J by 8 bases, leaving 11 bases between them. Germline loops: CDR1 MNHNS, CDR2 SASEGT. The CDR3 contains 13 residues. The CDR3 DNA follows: TGTGCCAGCAGTGAAGGGACATTCGGCGGCTACACCTTC. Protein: CASSEGTFGGYTF.

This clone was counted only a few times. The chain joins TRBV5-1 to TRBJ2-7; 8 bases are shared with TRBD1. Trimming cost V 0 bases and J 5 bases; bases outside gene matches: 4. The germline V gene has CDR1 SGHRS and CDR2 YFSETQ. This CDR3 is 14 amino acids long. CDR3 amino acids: CASSLASGGNEQYF. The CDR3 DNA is TGCGCCAGCAGCTTGGCCTCAGGGGGCAACGAGCAGTACTTC. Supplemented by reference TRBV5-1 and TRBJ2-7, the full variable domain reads KAGVTQTPRYLIKTRGQQVTLSCSPISGHRSVSWYQQTPGQGLQFLFEYFSETQRNKGNFPGRFSGRQFSNSRSEMNVSTLELGDSALYLCASSLASGGNEQYFGPGTRLTVT.

The CDR3 sequence is CASSRSPARDRAQFYSNQPQHF. As DNA, the CDR3 is TGTGCCAGCAGCCGAAGCCCCGCCCGGGACAGGGCGCAATTTTATAGCAATCAGCCCCAGCATTTT. The V and J genes are TRBV21-1 and TRBJ1-5; the table's D call TRBD1 went unverified against the DNA. TRBV21-1 is described as a pseudogene. CDR3 length: 22 residues.

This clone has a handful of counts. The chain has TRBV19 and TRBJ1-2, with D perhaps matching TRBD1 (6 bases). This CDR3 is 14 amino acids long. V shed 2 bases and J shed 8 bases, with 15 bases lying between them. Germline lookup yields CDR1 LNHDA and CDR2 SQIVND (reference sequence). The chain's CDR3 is CASSISSGAGGYTF. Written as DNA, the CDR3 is TGTGCCAGTAGTATAAGTTCAGGGGCCGGGGGCTACACCTTC.

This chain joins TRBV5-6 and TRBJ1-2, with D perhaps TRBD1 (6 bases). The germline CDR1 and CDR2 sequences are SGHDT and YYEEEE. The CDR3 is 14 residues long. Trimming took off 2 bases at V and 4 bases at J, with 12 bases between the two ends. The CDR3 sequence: CASSLTGLAYGYTF. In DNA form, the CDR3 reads TGTGCCAGCAGCTTAACAGGGCTGGCCTATGGCTACACCTTC.

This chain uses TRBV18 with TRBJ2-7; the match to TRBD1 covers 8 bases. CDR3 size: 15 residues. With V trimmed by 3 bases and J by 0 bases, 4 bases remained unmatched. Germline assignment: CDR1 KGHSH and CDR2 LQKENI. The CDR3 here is CASSPRTGSSYEQYF. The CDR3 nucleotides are TGTGCCAGCTCACCTCGGACAGGGAGCTCCTACGAGCAGTACTTC.

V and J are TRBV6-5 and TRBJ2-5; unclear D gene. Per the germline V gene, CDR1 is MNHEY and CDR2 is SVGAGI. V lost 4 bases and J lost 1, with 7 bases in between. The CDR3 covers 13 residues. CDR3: CASSSLPQETQYF. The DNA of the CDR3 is TGTGCCAGCAGTTCCCTTCCCCAAGAGACCCAGTACTTC.

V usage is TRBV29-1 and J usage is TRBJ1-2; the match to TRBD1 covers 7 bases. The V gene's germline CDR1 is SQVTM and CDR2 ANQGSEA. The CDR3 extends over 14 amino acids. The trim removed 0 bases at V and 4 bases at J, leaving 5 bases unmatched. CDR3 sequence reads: CSVEEKGAIYGYTF. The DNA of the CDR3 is TGCAGCGTTGAAGAAAAGGGGGCGATCTATGGCTACACCTTC. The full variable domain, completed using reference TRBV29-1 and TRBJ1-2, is SAVISQKPSRDICQRGTSLTIQCQVDSQVTMMFWYRQQPGQSLTLIATANQGSEATYESGFVIDKFPISRPNLTFSTLTVSNMSPEDSSIYLCSVEEKGAIYGYTFGSGTRLTVV.

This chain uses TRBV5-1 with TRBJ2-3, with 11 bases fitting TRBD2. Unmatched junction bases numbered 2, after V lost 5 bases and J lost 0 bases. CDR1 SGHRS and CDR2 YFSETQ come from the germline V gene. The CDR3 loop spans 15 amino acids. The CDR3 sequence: CASRTSGASTDTQYF. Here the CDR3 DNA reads TGCGCCAGCAGGACTAGCGGGGCTAGCACAGATACGCAGTATTTT.

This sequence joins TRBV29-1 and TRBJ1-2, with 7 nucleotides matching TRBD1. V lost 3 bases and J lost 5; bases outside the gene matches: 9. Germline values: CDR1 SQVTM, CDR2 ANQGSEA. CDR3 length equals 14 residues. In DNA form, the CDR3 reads TGCAGCGTTGACGCATTCGACAGGGTTTATGGCTACACCTTC. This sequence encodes CSVDAFDRVYGYTF.

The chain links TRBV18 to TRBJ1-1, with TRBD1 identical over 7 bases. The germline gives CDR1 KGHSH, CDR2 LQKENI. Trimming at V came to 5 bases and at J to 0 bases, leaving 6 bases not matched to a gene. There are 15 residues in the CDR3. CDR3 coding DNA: TGTGCCAGCTCATCAGGAGGACAGGTGAACACTGAAGCTTTCTTT. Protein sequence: CASSSGGQVNTEAFF.